The 6 T cell receptor beta chains given below trace back to one sample, sequenced in a study of shared clonotypes between healthy human individuals. TCRdb's copy holds only in-frame clones and misses some; the assay was immunoSEQ multiplex PCR. The repertoire holds some 1 million clones, with more than 60% as singletons. The sample was memory CD4+ T cells sorted from blood. The subset was: CD45RA-negative fraction. The receptors here all came from a man aged 18-30 years in good health.

This rearrangement joins TRBV30 to TRBJ1-1; TRBD1 agrees at 9 bases. This CDR3 contains 12 residues. The germline V gene has CDR1 GTSNPN and CDR2 SVGIG (reference sequence). The V gene end was trimmed by 8 bases and the J gene end by 5 bases; junction bases not matched to a gene: 6. DNA of the CDR3: TGTGCCCACGGGACAGGGAAAACTGAAGCTTTCTTT. Translated, it gives CAHGTGKTEAFF.

The rearrangement links TRBV10-3 to TRBJ2-2; tentative D call: TRBD1 (6 bases). Deletions cut 3 bases from V and 3 bases from J, with 11 bases between. The CDR3 consists of 15 residues. Germline V gene sequence: CDR1 ENHRY, CDR2 SYGVKD. The CDR3 sequence: CAISELAGDTGELFF. CDR3 bases: TGTGCCATCAGTGAATTGGCAGGGGACACCGGGGAGCTGTTTTTT.

The J gene is TRBJ2-5, the V gene TRBV7-9; D is undetermined. The CDR3 length is 12 residues. The V end lost 5 bases, the J end lost 7 bases, and 11 bases lay between the germline ends. Germline CDR1 is SEHNR and CDR2 is FQNEAQ (reference sequence). The CDR3 nucleotides read TGTGCCAGCAGCCCCTCAGTAGGGACCCAGTACTTC. Translated, it gives CASSPSVGTQYF.

J is TRBJ1-1 and V is TRBV6-4; no clear D. Deletions cut 6 bases from V and 0 bases from J, with 8 bases between. Germline assignment: CDR1 MRHNA and CDR2 SNTAGT. The CDR3 sequence is 13 residues long. This CDR3 is CASSDKMNTEAFF. CDR3 nucleotides: TGTGCCAGCAGCGACAAAATGAACACTGAAGCTTTCTTT.

This clone was counted only a few times. The rearrangement uses TRBV5-1 and TRBJ2-7; D unclear. This CDR3 region has 13 residues. The V gene lost 6 bases and the J gene lost 9 bases, with 19 bases spanning the gap. From germline, CDR1 is SGHRS and CDR2 YFSETQ. CDR3 nucleotide sequence: TGCGCCAGCACTGCACAGTCCTACGAAGGGCAGTACTTC. This translates into CASTAQSYEGQYF. The full variable domain, with the rest looked up from reference TRBV5-1 and TRBJ2-7, is KAGVTQTPRYLIKTRGQQVTLSCSPISGHRSVSWYQQTPGQGLQFLFEYFSETQRNKGNFPGRFSGRQFSNSRSEMNVSTLELGDSALYLCASTAQSYEGQYFGPGTRLTVT.

V is TRBV28 and J is TRBJ2-1; TRBD1 matches 11 bases. The CDR3 is made up of 16 amino acids. Trimming at V came to 5 bases and at J to 5 bases, leaving 8 bases not matched to a gene. CDR1 MDHEN and CDR2 SYDVKM come from the germline V gene. CDR3 in amino acids: CASSPPGQGGHNEQFF. CDR3 nucleotides: TGTGCCAGCAGTCCGCCGGGACAGGGGGGCCACAATGAGCAGTTCTTC.